These T cell receptor beta chains were read from a single sample in a study of blood T cell repertoires in COVID-19. Sequencing was performed with immunoSEQ multiplex PCR; in TCRdb, only in-frame clones are kept and a portion is missing. This table holds roughly 120,000 clones, roughly 84% found once. The sample comprised peripheral blood. These receptors came from a man aged 35 to 55 with acute or convalescent COVID-19. CDR3s include the opening cysteine and the closing phenylalanine or tryptophan. The D gene is left open where the match is weak. Clone size is given for some rows only: seen once, a few or many times, or a class if the clone is expanded.

TRBV3-1/TRBV3-2	TRBJ1-5	NA	NA	13	TGTGCCAGCAGCCAAACTTCGGGTCAGCCCCAGCATTTT	CASSQTSGQPQHF
TRBV4-3	TRBJ2-1	NA	NA	13	TGCGCCAGCAGCCAAGATAACTACAATGAGCAGTTCTTC	CASSQDNYNEQFF
TRBV27	TRBJ2-7	NA	TRBD1	16	TGTGCCAGCAGTTTATATCCGGGACAGGGACCTTACGAGCAGTACTTC	CASSLYPGQGPYEQYF
TRBV24-1	TRBJ1-5	NA	TRBD1	15	TGTGCCACCAGTGATACCGGGACAGGGAATCAGCCCCAGCATTTT	CATSDTGTGNQPQHF
TRBV27	TRBJ2-2	NA	TRBD1	15	TGTGCCAGCAGTTCTGGACAGGGAGACACCGGGGAGCTGTTTTTT	CASSSGQGDTGELFF
TRBV2	TRBJ2-4	NA	NA	14	TGTGCCAGCAGCCGTACCCAGGGGCTGTACATTCAGTACTTC	CASSRTQGLYIQYF
TRBV9	TRBJ1-4	NA	NA	14	TGTGCCAGCAGCCCGGGACATATTAATGAAAAACTGTTTTTT	CASSPGHINEKLFF
TRBV7-2	TRBJ2-7	NA	TRBD2	16	TGTGCCAGCAGCCATAACCCTAGCGGGGGGGCGGGCGAGCAGTACTTC	CASSHNPSGGAGEQYF
TRBV10-3	TRBJ1-3	NA	TRBD1	13	TGTGCCATCAGGGACAGGGACAGAAACACCATATATTTT	CAIRDRDRNTIYF
TRBV7-9	TRBJ1-2	NA	NA	14	TGTGCCAGCAGCTTAGAGGAGGGGAACTATGGCTACACCTTC	CASSLEEGNYGYTF
TRBV5-1	TRBJ1-1	once	NA	14	TGCGCCAGCAGCTTGGAAGGGGCTAACACTGAAGCTTTCTTT	CASSLEGANTEAFF
TRBV19	TRBJ2-2	once	TRBD1	16	TGTGCCAGTAGCGGGGCCGGGACAGGGTTTCCCGGGGAGCTGTTTTTT	CASSGAGTGFPGELFF
TRBV2	TRBJ2-7	NA	TRBD2	15	TGTGCCAGCAGTGAGGATGGACTAGCGGCCTACGAGCAGTACTTC	CASSEDGLAAYEQYF
TRBV5-1	TRBJ1-1	NA	NA	14	TGCGCCAGCAGCTTGGAACAGGGAAACACTGAAGCTTTCTTT	CASSLEQGNTEAFF
TRBV18	TRBJ2-1	NA	NA	18	TGTGCCAGCCAACCTGGCGCGGGGAGTATTGACACCGACAATGAGCAGTTCTTC	CASQPGAGSIDTDNEQFF
TRBV15	TRBJ2-1	NA	NA	13	TGTGCCACCAGCAGGGAAACAGGAAATGAGCAGTTCTTC	CATSRETGNEQFF
TRBV11-2	TRBJ2-5	NA	NA	13	TGTGCCAGCAGCTTAGGTATTAGCGAGACCCAGTACTTC	CASSLGISETQYF
TRBV9	TRBJ2-2	once	TRBD2	15	TGTGCCAGCAGCCATCTAGCGGGTGACACCGGGGAGCTGTTTTTT	CASSHLAGDTGELFF